This T cell receptor (beta chain) was sequenced for a study of CD8 T cells in ankylosing spondylitis. Study conclusions and caveats: A CD8+ phenotype characterized the disease-linked clones, which were relatively rare in peripheral blood. Some motif variants were previously reported in reactive arthritis synovial fluid and blood.

One entry per CDR3 protein, called by TCRdb with MiXCR from the 5' RACE reads. The sample lists approximately 180,000 distinct CDR3 sequences, approximately 18% occurring once. Details on this clonotype: What it binds is not known.

This CDR3 is 14 amino acids long. The germline V gene encodes CDR1 DFQATT and CDR2 SNEGSKA (reference sequence). The V and J ends lost 5 bases and 0 bases respectively, with 13 bases between them. The sample taken for sequencing was blood, either unsorted or a sorted T cell fraction (not recorded which). The V and J genes are TRBV20-1 and TRBJ1-1, with a tentative D call TRBD1 (6 bases). This sequence originates from a male donor between 5 and 35 years old with ankylosing spondylitis or in good health (not recorded which). The CDR3 sequence is CSAAGTLMNTEAFF. The CDR3, as DNA: TGCAGTGCTGCAGGGACACTCATGAACACTGAAGCTTTCTTT.